Below are 4 T cell receptor beta chains sequenced from a single sample in a study of shared clonotypes between healthy human individuals. Data came from immunoSEQ multiplex PCR; TCRdb stores just in-frame clones and leaves some out. Of about 2.1 million clones in the sample, 93% were seen once. As defined, naive CD8 cells were CD45RO-negative and positively selected for CCR7, with terminally differentiated effector memory CD45RA+ cells excluded. Specimen: naive CD8+ T cells from PBMCs. All receptors derive from a man younger than 35 in good health. Some clones in this sample may be carry-over from other donors' samples.

The chain couples TRBV18 to TRBJ2-7; D may correspond to TRBD1 or TRBD2 (6 bases each). Germline CDR1 KGHSH, CDR2 LQKENI. V gave up 2 bases and J gave up 1 base, with 12 bases separating them. The CDR3 is made up of 15 amino acids. The CDR3 here is CASSPVGGSSYEQYF. CDR3 in DNA: TGTGCCAGCTCACCAGTAGGGGGGTCGTCCTACGAGCAGTACTTC.

The chain combines TRBV5-6 with TRBJ2-2; D ambiguous. The germline V gene encodes CDR1 SGHDT and CDR2 YYEEEE. This CDR3 contains 16 residues. V gave up 3 bases and J gave up 1 base, with 13 bases separating them. The CDR3 is CASSSTWSGNTGELFF. CDR3 coding DNA: TGTGCCAGCAGCTCCACCTGGTCGGGGAACACCGGGGAGCTGTTTTTT.

The CDR3 protein is CASSPGTGIETQYF. DNA for the CDR3: TGTGCCAGCAGCCCTGGGACAGGGATTGAGACCCAGTACTTC. The gene calls are TRBV5-6 and TRBJ2-5, with 9 positions matching TRBD1. This CDR3 has 14 amino acids. CDR1 and CDR2 (germline): SGHDT, YYEEEE. Trimming cost V 4 bases and J 5 bases; bases outside gene matches: 6.

The J gene is TRBJ1-2, the V gene TRBV29-1; TRBD1 aligns across 8 bases. This CDR3 is 13 amino acids long. Germline V CDR1 and CDR2: SQVTM, ANQGSEA. The V gene end was trimmed by 6 bases and the J gene end by 0 bases; junction bases not matched to a gene: 3. CDR3 in amino acids: CSVRTGTNYGYTF. The CDR3 coding sequence is TGCAGCGTCAGGACAGGGACTAACTATGGCTACACCTTC. The entire variable domain, with the rest obtained from reference TRBV29-1 and TRBJ1-2, is as follows: SAVISQKPSRDICQRGTSLTIQCQVDSQVTMMFWYRQQPGQSLTLIATANQGSEATYESGFVIDKFPISRPNLTFSTLTVSNMSPEDSSIYLCSVRTGTNYGYTFGSGTRLTVV.